The 28 T cell receptor beta chains below all came from one sample that was sequenced in a study of T cells in Graves' hyperthyroidism and ophthalmopathy. RNA transcripts provided the source from which TCR beta CDR3 regions were amplified. The TCR CDR3 was amplified in a first-round RT-PCR using the HTBI primer set. TCRdb re-derived calls from the multiplex PCR reads in MiXCR, one entry per CDR3 protein. Counted here are roughly 500,000 distinct CDR3 sequences, 40% to 55% occurring once; the ten biggest clones make up around 47%. The material sequenced was peripheral blood or thyroid tissue (not recorded which). These receptors were taken from an adult woman with Graves' disease, either hyperthyroidism or ophthalmopathy (not recorded which).

J is TRBJ1-2 and V is TRBV5-1; D is possibly TRBD1 (5 bases). Germline V gene data show CDR1 as SGHRS and CDR2 as YFSETQ. This CDR3 is 13 amino acids long. Trimming cost V 2 bases and J 4 bases, with 9 bases left between them. Here the CDR3 reads CASSFRVGYGYTF. The CDR3 region has the DNA TGCGCCAGCAGCTTCAGGGTTGGCTATGGCTACACCTTC.

This rearrangement joins TRBV9 to TRBJ1-2, with D tentatively TRBD1 (6 bases). In germline, CDR1 is SGDLS, CDR2 YYNGEE. The CDR3 is 16 residues long. The ends were cut back, 4 bases at V and 8 bases at J, with 24 bases in the middle. This chain's CDR3 is CASSPSPGGGGQGYTF. CDR3 DNA sequence: TGTGCCAGCAGCCCCTCACCCGGGGGCGGCGGACAAGGCTACACCTTC.

In its sample, this clonotype was seen a few times. The genes are TRBV5-1 and TRBJ2-1; perhaps TRBD1 as D (6 bases). The length of the CDR3 is 14 residues. V shed 4 bases and J shed 6 bases, with 14 bases lying between them. Germline V CDR1 and CDR2: SGHRS, YFSETQ. The CDR3: CASSTDGTRNEQFF. CDR3 DNA sequence: TGCGCCAGCAGCACTGACGGGACACGCAATGAGCAGTTCTTC. Full variable domain (remainder filled in from reference TRBV5-1 and TRBJ2-1): KAGVTQTPRYLIKTRGQQVTLSCSPISGHRSVSWYQQTPGQGLQFLFEYFSETQRNKGNFPGRFSGRQFSNSRSEMNVSTLELGDSALYLCASSTDGTRNEQFFGPGTRLTVL.

The rearrangement links TRBV7-2 to TRBJ1-4; TRBD1 agrees at 9 bases. The germline V gene has CDR1 SGHTA and CDR2 FQGNSA. After removal of 5 bases from V and 8 bases from J, the junction contained 18 bases not matched to a gene. The CDR3 consists of 18 residues. The CDR3 DNA follows: TGTGCCAGCAGCCGCGGAAAGATCTTCGGGGACAGGGACGAAAAACTGTTTTTT. Protein sequence: CASSRGKIFGDRDEKLFF.

This chain uses TRBV7-9 with TRBJ1-2, with a weak D call TRBD1 (6 bases). The CDR3 has 13 residues. The germline V gene has CDR1 SEHNR and CDR2 FQNEAQ (reference sequence). Trimming took 5 bases from V and 8 from J, leaving 15 bases between them. The CDR3 nucleotides read TGTGCCAGCAGCCTACAGGGTTATGAGGGCTACACCTTC. Translation gives CASSLQGYEGYTF.

This clonotype was observed a few times. The CDR3 DNA reads TGTGCCAGCAGCTTAATGGTGCTCGGTTCGGGATACGAGCAGTACTTC. Protein sequence: CASSLMVLGSGYEQYF. The rearrangement links TRBV7-9 to TRBJ2-7, with a weak D call TRBD2 (5 bases). The CDR3 has 16 amino acids. The V gene's germline CDR1 is SEHNR and CDR2 FQNEAQ (reference sequence). V lost 2 bases and J 4 bases, leaving 18 bases between the germline ends.

This clonotype has at least ten counts. The genes are TRBV15 and TRBJ1-6, with 9 bases that match TRBD1. Germline V CDR1 and CDR2: LNHNV, YYDKDF (reference sequence). CDR3 length: 16 residues. V shed 5 bases, J shed 7 bases, and the junction held 9 bases outside the gene matches. The DNA of the CDR3 is TGTGCCACCAGCCCCAGGACAGGGGCCTTAAATTCACCCCTCCACTTT. Residues: CATSPRTGALNSPLHF.

The chain joins TRBV5-4 to TRBJ2-7; 11 bases agree with TRBD2. Germline V lookup: CDR1 SGHNT, CDR2 YYREEE (reference sequence). J gave up 6 bases and V 6 bases, and 11 bases lay outside the gene matches. This CDR3 contains 15 residues. The CDR3 loop reads CASTAGGTSGGEQYF. CDR3 DNA sequence: TGTGCCAGCACCGCAGGGGGGACTAGCGGTGGCGAGCAGTACTTC.

The CDR3 DNA reads TGCGCCAGCAGCGTGGACAGGGGTGATCAGCCCCAGCATTTT. This codes for CASSVDRGDQPQHF. The chain carries TRBV5-1 and TRBJ1-5, with 9 bases matching TRBD1. There are 14 residues in the CDR3. Losses at the gene ends were 4 bases for V and 5 bases for J; bases not matched to a gene: 4. CDR1 and CDR2 (germline): SGHRS, YFSETQ.

The sample holds a few counts of this clonotype. V gene TRBV4-2 combines with J gene TRBJ2-6; TRBD1 aligns across 11 bases. This CDR3 is 18 amino acids long. The V gene's germline CDR1 is LGHNA and CDR2 YNFKEQ. Trimming cost V 3 bases and J 0 bases; bases outside gene matches: 4. The CDR3 nucleotides are TGTGCCAGCAGCCAGGGGACAGGGGGTGGCTCTGGGGCCAACGTCCTGACTTTC. Protein: CASSQGTGGGSGANVLTF.

This clonotype was recorded many times. The V call is TRBV20-1, the J call TRBJ1-2; 7 bases agree with TRBD1. This CDR3 region has 13 residues. Germline-derived CDR1 and CDR2 are DFQATT and SNEGSKA (reference sequence). After removal of 7 bases from V and 7 bases from J, the junction contained 12 bases not matched to a gene. CDR3 amino acids: CSGSRDRTSGYTF. The DNA of the CDR3 is TGCAGTGGGTCACGGGACAGAACCTCTGGCTACACCTTC.

This clonotype was found many times. The rearrangement joins TRBV6-1 to TRBJ1-1; maybe TRBD1 (5 bases). From germline, CDR1 is MNHNS and CDR2 SASEGT. This CDR3 region has 14 residues. With 3 bases removed from V and 4 bases from J, the gap between germline ends came to 12 bases. The CDR3 coding sequence is TGTGCCAGCAGTGACGCAGGGTGGGCCACTGAAGCTTTCTTT. Encoded protein: CASSDAGWATEAFF.

This chain connects TRBV12-3 or TRBV12-4 to TRBJ2-1; D not resolved. Trimming removed 3 bases from V and 0 bases from J, with 6 bases in between. The CDR3 covers 14 residues. CDR3 protein: CASSFAGSYNEQFF. CDR3 bases: TGTGCCAGCAGTTTCGCAGGCTCCTACAATGAGCAGTTCTTC.

This clonotype showed up just once. The gene calls are TRBV7-9 and TRBJ1-6, with a weak D call TRBD1 (6 bases). The V and J ends lost 6 bases and 10 bases respectively, with 16 bases between them. There are 14 residues in the CDR3. Germline CDR1 is SEHNR and CDR2 is FQNEAQ (reference sequence). The CDR3 here is CASSPGAGGSPLHF. The CDR3 DNA follows: TGTGCCAGCAGTCCTGGGGCTGGGGGCTCACCCCTCCACTTT.

This clonotype was recorded at least ten times. The V call is TRBV7-9, the J call TRBJ2-5, with TRBD2 matching 12 bases. The CDR3 has 15 residues. The V gene's germline CDR1 is SEHNR and CDR2 FQNEAQ (reference sequence). V was pared by 4 bases and J by 5 bases, with 5 bases of the junction left unmatched. CDR3 amino acids: CASSSPGLAGETQYF. The CDR3 DNA sequence: TGTGCCAGCAGCTCGCCGGGACTAGCGGGCGAGACCCAGTACTTC.

This clonotype was seen many times. The chain joins TRBV12-3 or TRBV12-4 to TRBJ1-2; possible D gene TRBD1, 5 bases. This CDR3 is built from 15 residues. V was shortened by 0 bases and J by 6 bases, with 14 bases between the two germline ends. This CDR3 reads CASSLAGTGSDGYTF. DNA for the CDR3: TGTGCCAGCAGTTTAGCGGGGACGGGGAGCGATGGCTACACCTTC.

This chain joins TRBV29-1 and TRBJ2-5; D is possibly TRBD2 (5 bases). Germline V gene lookup returns CDR1 SQVTM and CDR2 ANQGSEA. This CDR3 region has 14 residues. Trimming pared 3 bases from V and 9 bases from J, leaving 20 bases between. CDR3 protein: CSVDAQATGEPQYF. DNA of the CDR3: TGCAGCGTTGACGCCCAGGCTACCGGGGAGCCCCAGTACTTC.

The V and J genes are TRBV15 and TRBJ1-5; no clear D gene. CDR1 and CDR2 from the germline V gene are LNHNV and YYDKDF (reference sequence). V shed 0 bases and J shed 1 base, with 10 bases lying between them. The CDR3 length is 16 residues. The CDR3 spells CATSRDGRSSNQPQHF. CDR3 coding DNA: TGTGCCACCAGCAGAGATGGCAGGTCAAGCAATCAGCCCCAGCATTTT.

This rearrangement joins TRBV2 to TRBJ2-5; D may be TRBD1 or TRBD2 (5 bases each). The ends were cut back, 6 bases at V and 3 bases at J, with 11 bases in the middle. Looked up from germline, CDR1 is SNHLY and CDR2 is FYNNEI. This CDR3 region has 13 residues. The CDR3 DNA reads TGTGCCAGCAGACGGGACGGGGAAGAGACCCAGTACTTC. This sequence encodes CASRRDGEETQYF.

V and J are TRBV20-1 and TRBJ1-2; 7 bases agree with TRBD1. V was pared by 3 bases and J by 8 bases, with 3 bases of the junction left unmatched. Germline values: CDR1 DFQATT, CDR2 SNEGSKA (reference sequence). The CDR3 spans 11 residues. The CDR3 coding sequence is TGCAGTGCTAGGGCGGGACAGGGCTACACCTTC. This codes for CSARAGQGYTF.

The chain links TRBV10-3 to TRBJ2-7; D is perhaps TRBD2 (6 bases). The CDR3 has 13 amino acids. V was clipped by 7 bases and J by 5 bases, with 15 bases between them. Germline-derived CDR1 and CDR2 are ENHRY and SYGVKD. In nucleotides, the CDR3 is TGTGCCATCACGGAAGCGGGTGCCGACGAGCAGTACTTC. It specifies CAITEAGADEQYF.

A few counts support this clonotype. The V gene is TRBV25-1, the J gene TRBJ2-5; no clear D. This CDR3 contains 14 residues. The germline V and J ends were trimmed by 4 bases and 2 bases, with 11 bases remaining between them. CDR1 MGHDK and CDR2 SYGVNS come from the germline V gene. CDR3 nucleotide sequence: TGTGCCAGCAGTGGACCCCTGGCGCAAGAGACCCAGTACTTC. The encoded protein is CASSGPLAQETQYF.

For the CDR3, the DNA is TGCAGTGCGGAACAGGGTTCAGGAAACACCATATATTTT. Protein: CSAEQGSGNTIYF. The chain carries TRBV20-1 and TRBJ1-3; tentative D call: TRBD1 (6 bases). The germline CDR1 and CDR2 sequences are DFQATT and SNEGSKA (reference sequence). CDR3 length: 13 amino acids. Trimming took 6 bases from V and 4 from J, leaving 13 bases between them.

This clonotype was observed at least ten times. The chain carries TRBV29-1 and TRBJ1-4; maybe TRBD1 (5 bases). Germline V CDR1 and CDR2: SQVTM, ANQGSEA. This CDR3 comprises 13 residues. Between the trimmed V and J ends, which lost 5 bases and 5 bases, there was a span of 12 bases. CDR3 coding DNA: TGCAGCGTTAAAGGCAGGGTAAATGAAAAACTGTTTTTT. This sequence encodes CSVKGRVNEKLFF.

This clonotype showed up many times. This chain joins TRBV7-2 and TRBJ2-2; D unresolved. V shed 3 bases and J shed 8 bases, with 10 bases lying between them. Germline values: CDR1 SGHTA, CDR2 FQGNSA. The CDR3 runs to 13 residues. CDR3 loop: CASSLASGGELFF. Written as DNA, the CDR3 is TGTGCCAGCAGCTTGGCATCTGGGGGGGAGCTGTTTTTT.

This CDR3 reads CASSLLDMRETQYF. The CDR3 nucleotides are TGTGCCAGCAGCCTCTTGGACATGCGGGAGACCCAGTACTTC. The chain links TRBV7-8 to TRBJ2-5, with a weak D call TRBD1 (5 bases). The CDR3 totals 14 residues. V lost 5 bases and J lost 5, with 15 bases in between. The V gene's germline CDR1 is SGHVS and CDR2 FQNEAQ.

This clonotype has only a few counts. The rearrangement joins TRBV12-5 to TRBJ1-4, with 7 nucleotides matching TRBD1. Germline loops: CDR1 LGHNT, CDR2 FRNRAP. The CDR3 covers 18 residues. V was pared by 0 bases and J by 2 bases, with 9 bases of the junction left unmatched. CDR3 residues: CASGLVREGAPTNEKLFF. CDR3 nucleotide sequence: TGTGCTAGTGGTTTGGTACGAGAGGGGGCGCCCACTAATGAAAAACTGTTTTTT.

A remark on this clonotype: At one boundary the junction diverges from the germline segment, which might be a read error. The chain uses TRBV7-2 and TRBJ2-2; the match to TRBD2 covers 11 bases. Looked up from germline, CDR1 is SGHTA and CDR2 is FQGNSA. The CDR3 is 19 residues long. In nucleotides, the CDR3 is TGCGCCAGCAGCCAGGGAGCCTCCGGGACTAGCGGGAACACCGGGGAGCTGTTTTTT. This encodes CASSQGASGTSGNTGELFF. The full variable domain, rest sourced from reference TRBV7-2 and TRBJ2-2, is GAGVSQSPSNKVTEKGKDVELRCDPISGHTALYWYRQSLGQGLEFLIYFQGNSAPDKSGLPSDRFSAERTGGSVSTLTIQRTQQEDSAVYLCASSQGASGTSGNTGELFFGEGSRLTVL.